Below are 27 T cell receptor beta chains sequenced from a single sample in a study of Ad26.COV2.S vaccination and SARS-CoV-2 variants. Produced via immunoSEQ multiplex PCR; TCRdb's table is partial and in-frame only. Counted here are roughly 410,000 clones, under 90% occurring once; the ten biggest clones make up nearly 7.5%. As to treatment: 15 to 20 received Ad26.COV2.S at low or high dose, single or two shots; five or six received placebo; per-sample allocation not given. All samples were drawn on day 63, counting from the first vaccine or placebo injection. Sample: peripheral blood, taken in a trial of Ad26.COV2.S vaccine versus placebo. These TCRs come from a person aged 18-65 years who received the Ad26.COV2.S COVID-19 vaccine or a placebo.

V usage is TRBV18 and J usage is TRBJ2-2; no clear D gene. The CDR3 length is 18 residues. Germline lookup yields CDR1 KGHSH and CDR2 LQKENI. With 0 bases removed from V and 5 bases from J, the gap between germline ends came to 19 bases. CDR3 sequence: CASSPPSAVGSQTGELFF. The CDR3 DNA sequence: TGTGCCAGCTCACCACCGTCCGCCGTGGGGTCTCAAACCGGGGAGCTGTTTTTT.

The genes are TRBV24-1 and TRBJ1-5; 7 nucleotides agree with TRBD1. Trimming cost V 10 bases and J 1 base; bases outside gene matches: 6. The CDR3 covers 14 residues. Germline CDR1 KGHDR, CDR2 SFDVKD. The CDR3 sequence: CATSTGLSNQPQHF. CDR3 coding DNA: TGTGCCACTTCGACAGGGTTGAGCAATCAGCCCCAGCATTTT.

The chain carries TRBV19 and TRBJ1-5; a weak D match, TRBD1 (5 bases). CDR3 length: 14 residues. Trimming shortened V by 4 bases and J by 5 bases, and 12 bases separated the two germline ends. The germline V gene encodes CDR1 LNHDA and CDR2 SQIVND (reference sequence). CDR3 amino acids: CASSTVRGHQPQHF. CDR3 DNA: TGTGCCAGTAGTACCGTTCGGGGACATCAGCCCCAGCATTTT.

CDR3 bases: TGTGCCGGTACCCTAGGGCAGGGGACCGAGCAGTTCTTC. Translated, it gives CAGTLGQGTEQFF. The genes are TRBV2 and TRBJ2-1, with D possibly matching TRBD1 (6 bases). In germline, CDR1 is SNHLY, CDR2 FYNNEI. This CDR3 spans 13 amino acids. The germline V and J ends were trimmed by 11 bases and 10 bases, with 21 bases remaining between them.

V usage is TRBV7-9 and J usage is TRBJ2-1, with a weak D call TRBD2 (6 bases). Germline-derived CDR1 and CDR2 are SEHNR and FQNEAQ (reference sequence). CDR3 length: 16 amino acids. Trimming pared 2 bases from V and 5 bases from J, leaving 16 bases between. CDR3 coding DNA: TGTGCCAGCAGCTTACCGGGGGTTCTTAGAAACAATGAGCAGTTCTTC. This sequence encodes CASSLPGVLRNNEQFF.

The table lists this clone with a few counts. The chain employs TRBV20-1 and TRBJ2-7; D unresolved. With 2 bases removed from V and 3 bases from J, the gap between germline ends came to 5 bases. The CDR3 covers 11 residues. CDR1 and CDR2 (germline): DFQATT, SNEGSKA (reference sequence). The CDR3 region is CSARKDYEQYF. CDR3 DNA: TGCAGTGCTAGAAAGGACTACGAGCAGTACTTC.

In nucleotides, the CDR3 is TGTGCCAGCAGTTACTCGACGTCAGATACGCAGTATTTT. This codes for CASSYSTSDTQYF. The V gene is TRBV6-5, the J gene TRBJ2-3; no clear D. Germline CDR1 MNHEY, CDR2 SVGAGI. Trimming left V 0 bases short and J 4 bases short, with 5 bases between. This CDR3 is built from 13 residues.

J is TRBJ2-7 and V is TRBV5-1; 9 bases line up with TRBD1. J gave up 4 bases and V 3 bases, and 5 bases lay outside the gene matches. The CDR3 totals 14 residues. CDR1 is SGHRS, CDR2 YFSETQ, per germline. Here the CDR3 DNA reads TGCGCCAGCAGCTCCGGGACAGGGTATTACGAGCAGTACTTC. Translation gives CASSSGTGYYEQYF.

This clone has more than one count but fewer than ten. The CDR3 sequence: CASSPTQGFGAPLHF. The CDR3 nucleotides read TGTGCCAGCTCACCCACACAGGGCTTCGGCGCACCCCTCCACTTT. The chain recombines TRBV18 with TRBJ1-6; a weak D match, TRBD1 (6 bases). Germline V CDR1 and CDR2: KGHSH, LQKENI. The CDR3 has 15 residues. Trimming cost V 3 bases and J 11 bases, with 17 bases left between them.

The chain links TRBV4-1 to TRBJ2-7; 13 bases line up with TRBD2. Germline V CDR1 and CDR2: MGHRA, YSYEKL. Unmatched junction bases numbered 3, after V lost 0 bases and J lost 4 bases. The CDR3 spans 16 residues. DNA for the CDR3: TGCGCCAGCAGCCAAGAACGGACTAGCGGGGGTTACGAGCAGTACTTC. Translation gives CASSQERTSGGYEQYF.

The CDR3 sequence: CASSQPGQAKISGNTIYF. Here the CDR3 DNA reads TGTGCCAGCTCTCAGCCCGGGCAGGCTAAGATCTCTGGAAACACCATATATTTT. The genes are TRBV18 and TRBJ1-3; D gene ambiguous. From germline, CDR1 is KGHSH and CDR2 LQKENI. V lost 6 bases, J lost 0 bases, and 21 bases lay in between. CDR3 length: 18 residues.

The V gene is TRBV5-1, the J gene TRBJ2-2; TRBD2 agrees at 7 bases. CDR1 and CDR2 from the germline V gene are SGHRS and YFSETQ. The trim removed 2 bases at V and 4 bases at J, leaving 14 bases unmatched. CDR3 size: 18 residues. The CDR3 nucleotides read TGCGCCAGCAGCTTATCCTCAGCGGGGCCCGGGGGCACCGGGGAGCTGTTTTTT. It codes for CASSLSSAGPGGTGELFF.

V usage is TRBV2 and J usage is TRBJ1-2; the D is unclear. This CDR3 spans 15 amino acids. The germline V and J ends were trimmed by 2 bases and 0 bases, with 10 bases remaining between them. Germline lookup yields CDR1 SNHLY and CDR2 FYNNEI. CDR3 amino acids: CASSEPALANYGYTF. The CDR3 DNA sequence: TGTGCCAGCAGTGAACCCGCATTAGCTAACTATGGCTACACCTTC.

The chain joins TRBV10-2 to TRBJ2-7; D is possibly TRBD1 (5 bases). The CDR3 covers 11 residues. From germline, CDR1 is WSHSY and CDR2 SAAADI. V was shortened by 9 bases and J by 1 base, with 7 bases between the two germline ends. The CDR3 DNA is TGCGCCAGTAGACAGTCCTACGAGCAGTACTTC. Its protein product is CASRQSYEQYF.

J is TRBJ1-2 and V is TRBV19, with a weak D call TRBD1 (6 bases). Trimming removed 4 bases at V and 7 bases at J, with 22 bases between. This CDR3 has 16 amino acids. Germline V gene lookup returns CDR1 LNHDA and CDR2 SQIVND (reference sequence). The CDR3, as DNA: TGTGCCAGTAGTAAGGGGGGAGGTACGACGGTCTTTGGCTACACCTTC. The encoded protein is CASSKGGGTTVFGYTF.

The chain joins TRBV5-1 to TRBJ2-7, with a weak D call TRBD2 (7 bases). Germline assignment: CDR1 SGHRS and CDR2 YFSETQ. CDR3 length: 14 residues. Trimming cost V 3 bases and J 7 bases, with 17 bases left between them. CDR3 in DNA: TGCGCCAGCAGCTGGGAGGGGGGAAGGAGAGAGCAGTACTTC. Encoded protein: CASSWEGGRREQYF.

The chain has TRBV19 and TRBJ1-5; TRBD1 matches 7 bases. V lost 2 bases to trimming and J lost 3 bases; unmatched junction nucleotides: 13. CDR3 length: 18 amino acids. Germline lookup yields CDR1 LNHDA and CDR2 SQIVND (reference sequence). This CDR3 is CASSINRGPSILNQPQHF. CDR3 sequence (DNA): TGTGCCAGTAGTATAAACAGGGGACCGTCGATTCTCAATCAGCCCCAGCATTTT.

Note on this clone: Other DNA sequences within the sample encode an identical CDR3. The rearrangement joins TRBV2 to TRBJ2-3; D tentatively reads TRBD1 or TRBD2 (5 bases each). CDR1 and CDR2 (germline): SNHLY, FYNNEI. V lost 6 bases to trimming and J lost 4 bases, with 8 bases between them. The CDR3 covers 12 residues. The CDR3 sequence: CASRGDPDTQYF. In DNA, the CDR3 is TGTGCCAGCAGGGGGGACCCAGATACGCAGTATTTT. Drawing the rest from reference TRBV2 and TRBJ2-3, the complete variable domain is EPEVTQTPSHQVTQMGQEVILRCVPISNHLYFYWYRQILGQKVEFLVSFYNNEISEKSEIFDDQFSVERPDGSNFTLKIRSTKLEDSAMYFCASRGDPDTQYFGPGTRLTVL.

V usage is TRBV2 and J usage is TRBJ2-7, with D perhaps matching TRBD1 (6 bases). Trimming took 1 base from V and 2 from J, leaving 6 bases between them. The V gene's germline CDR1 is SNHLY and CDR2 FYNNEI. This CDR3 comprises 13 residues. This CDR3 reads CASSEGTAYEQYF. The CDR3 nucleotides read TGTGCCAGCAGTGAAGGGACAGCCTACGAGCAGTACTTC.

The rearrangement joins TRBV2 to TRBJ2-3; no clear D gene. V gave up 7 bases and J gave up 2 bases, with 7 bases separating them. This CDR3 has 12 residues. Per germline, CDR1 SNHLY and CDR2 FYNNEI. CDR3 coding DNA: TGTGCCAGCAAGGCGACCACAGATACGCAGTATTTT. As protein: CASKATTDTQYF.

The genes are TRBV7-9 and TRBJ1-2, with D hard to call. Per germline, CDR1 SEHNR and CDR2 FQNEAQ (reference sequence). The ends were cut back, 0 bases at V and 7 bases at J, with 6 bases in the middle. The CDR3 extends over 12 amino acids. CDR3 amino acids: CASSLALGGYTF. Here the CDR3 DNA reads TGTGCCAGCAGCTTAGCACTTGGTGGCTACACCTTC.

J is TRBJ2-7 and V is TRBV11-2, with D possibly matching TRBD2 (5 bases). The CDR3 has 15 residues. Between the trimmed V and J ends, which lost 3 bases and 2 bases, there was a span of 14 bases. Germline V gene data show CDR1 as SGHAT and CDR2 as FQNNGV. CDR3 region: CASSFSAKSPYEQYF. CDR3 DNA: TGTGCCAGCAGCTTTAGCGCAAAATCCCCCTACGAGCAGTACTTC.

As concerns this clone: Other DNA sequences in the sample encode the same CDR3. The J gene is TRBJ1-5, the V gene TRBV30; D ambiguous. V gave up 1 base and J gave up 0 bases, with 4 bases separating them. Germline-derived CDR1 and CDR2 are GTSNPN and SVGIG (reference sequence). CDR3 size: 13 residues. This CDR3 is CAWSGDSNQPQHF. The CDR3 DNA reads TGTGCCTGGAGTGGGGATAGCAATCAGCCCCAGCATTTT.

The chain carries TRBV4-2 and TRBJ2-1; 12 bases are shared with TRBD2. J was trimmed by 4 bases and V by 3 bases; bases with no gene match: 4. Germline-derived CDR1 and CDR2 are LGHNA and YNFKEQ. This CDR3 is built from 16 residues. The CDR3 loop is CASSQELAGGYNEQFF. DNA for the CDR3: TGTGCCAGCAGCCAGGAGCTAGCGGGAGGGTACAATGAGCAGTTCTTC.

The chain couples TRBV5-1 to TRBJ1-1; 8 bases are a match to TRBD1. J gave up 1 base and V 2 bases, and 4 bases lay outside the gene matches. From germline, CDR1 is SGHRS and CDR2 YFSETQ. CDR3 length equals 15 residues. This CDR3 is CASSFQGAQNTEAFF. CDR3 nucleotides: TGCGCCAGCAGCTTCCAGGGGGCGCAGAACACTGAAGCTTTCTTT.

The J gene is TRBJ2-1, the V gene TRBV19, with D tentatively TRBD1 or TRBD2 (5 bases each). V shed 3 bases and J shed 4 bases, with 10 bases lying between them. The germline V gene encodes CDR1 LNHDA and CDR2 SQIVND (reference sequence). CDR3 length: 14 amino acids. CDR3 residues: CASSMGTSYNEQFF. The CDR3 DNA reads TGTGCCAGTAGTATGGGGACCTCGTACAATGAGCAGTTCTTC.

The CDR3 sequence is CASSRLAGSTDTQYF. The CDR3 DNA reads as TGTGCCAGCAGTCGACTAGCGGGGAGCACAGATACGCAGTATTTT. The chain is built from TRBV7-9 and TRBJ2-3, with TRBD2 identical over 11 bases. This CDR3 comprises 15 residues. J lost 0 bases, V lost 6 bases, and 2 bases had no gene match. Germline loops: CDR1 SEHNR, CDR2 FQNEAQ (reference sequence).